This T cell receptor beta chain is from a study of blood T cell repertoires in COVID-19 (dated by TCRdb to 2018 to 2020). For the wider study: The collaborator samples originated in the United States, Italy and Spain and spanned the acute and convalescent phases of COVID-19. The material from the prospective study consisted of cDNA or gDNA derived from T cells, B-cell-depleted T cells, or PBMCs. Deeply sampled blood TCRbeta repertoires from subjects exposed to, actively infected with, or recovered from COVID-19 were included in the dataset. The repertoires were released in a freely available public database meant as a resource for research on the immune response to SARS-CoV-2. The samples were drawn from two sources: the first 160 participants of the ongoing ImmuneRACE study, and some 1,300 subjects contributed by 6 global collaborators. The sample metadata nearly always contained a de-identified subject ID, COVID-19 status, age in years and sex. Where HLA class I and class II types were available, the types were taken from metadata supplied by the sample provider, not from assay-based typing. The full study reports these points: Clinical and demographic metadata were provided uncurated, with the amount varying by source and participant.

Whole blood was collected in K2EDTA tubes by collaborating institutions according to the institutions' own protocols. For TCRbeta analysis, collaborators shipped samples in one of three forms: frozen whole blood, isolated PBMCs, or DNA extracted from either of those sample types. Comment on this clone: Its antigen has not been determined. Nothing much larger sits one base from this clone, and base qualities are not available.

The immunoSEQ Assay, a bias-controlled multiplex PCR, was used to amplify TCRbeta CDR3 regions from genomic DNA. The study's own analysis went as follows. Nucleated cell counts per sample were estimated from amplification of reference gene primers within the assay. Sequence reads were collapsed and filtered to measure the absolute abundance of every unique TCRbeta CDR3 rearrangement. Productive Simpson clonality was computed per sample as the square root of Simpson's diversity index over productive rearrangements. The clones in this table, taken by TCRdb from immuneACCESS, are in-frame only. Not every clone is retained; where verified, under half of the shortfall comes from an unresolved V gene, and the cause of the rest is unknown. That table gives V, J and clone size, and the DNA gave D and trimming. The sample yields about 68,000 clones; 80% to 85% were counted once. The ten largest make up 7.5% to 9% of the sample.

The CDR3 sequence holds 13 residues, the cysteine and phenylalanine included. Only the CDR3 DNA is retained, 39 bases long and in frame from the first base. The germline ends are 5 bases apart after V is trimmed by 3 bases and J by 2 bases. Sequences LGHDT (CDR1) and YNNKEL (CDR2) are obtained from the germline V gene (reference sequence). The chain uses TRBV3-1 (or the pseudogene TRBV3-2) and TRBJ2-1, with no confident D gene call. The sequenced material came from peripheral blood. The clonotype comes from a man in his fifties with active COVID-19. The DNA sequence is TGTGCCAGCAGCCACCCTGCCTACAATGAGCAGTTCTTC. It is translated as CASSHPAYNEQFF.